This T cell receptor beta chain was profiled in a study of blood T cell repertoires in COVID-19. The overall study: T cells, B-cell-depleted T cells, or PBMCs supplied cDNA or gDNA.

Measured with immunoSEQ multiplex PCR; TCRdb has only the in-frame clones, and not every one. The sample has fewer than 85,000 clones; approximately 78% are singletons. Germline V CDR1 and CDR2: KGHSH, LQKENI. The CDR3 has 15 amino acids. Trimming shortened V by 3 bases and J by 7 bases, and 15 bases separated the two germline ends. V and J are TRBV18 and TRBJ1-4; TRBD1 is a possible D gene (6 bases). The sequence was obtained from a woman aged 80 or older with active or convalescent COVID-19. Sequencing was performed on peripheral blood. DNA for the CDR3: TGTGCCAGCTCACCCAACAGGGAAGGGGGTGAAAAACTGTTTTTT. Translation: CASSPNREGGEKLFF.